This entry lists 20 T cell receptor beta chains sequenced from one sample in a study of metastatic and nonmetastatic thyroid tumors. Each patient went into thyroid surgery without having received any treatment. TCRdb re-clonotyped the PCR reads through MiXCR. The data show under 25,000 clones, 27% seen once. Sequenced: blood. These receptor sequences come from a female donor with papillary thyroid cancer or a benign thyroid nodule (not recorded which). Some clones in this sample may be carry-over from other donors' samples.

In its sample, this clone is medium-sized (0.01 to 0.1%). The chain recombines TRBV6-1 with TRBJ2-5; 8 nucleotides match TRBD1. Germline V gene data show CDR1 as MNHNS and CDR2 as SASEGT. The CDR3 runs to 12 residues. Germline trimming cut 3 bases from V and 9 bases from J; bases unmatched to any gene: 3. In DNA form, the CDR3 reads TGTGCCAGCAGTGATACAGGGGGGCCCCAGTACTTC. Its protein product is CASSDTGGPQYF.

The table lists this clone with a few counts. The sample has other DNA sequences that encode this CDR3 too. The chain uses TRBV6-1 and TRBJ2-1, with TRBD2 identical over 9 bases. CDR1 is MNHNS, CDR2 SASEGT, per germline. V lost 3 bases, J lost 16 bases, and 13 bases stayed unmatched. CDR3 size: 14 residues. CDR3 amino acids: CASSDPFLGSGGFF. The CDR3, as DNA: TGTGCCAGCAGTGACCCCTTTTTGGGTAGCGGGGGTTTCTTC.

As to this clone: The junction and the germline gene differ at one end; a read error may be behind it. This CDR3 reads CAISFGGVEQYF. The DNA of the CDR3 is TGTGCCATCAGCTTTGGGGGCGTCGAGCAGTACTTC. The chain combines TRBV11-2 with TRBJ2-7; the D gene is possibly TRBD1 (6 bases). The CDR3 is 12 amino acids. CDR1 and CDR2 (germline): SGHAT, FQNNGV.

This clone was seen many times. A much more abundant neighbour one base away suggests this may be a read error. The chain carries TRBV6-1 and TRBJ2-3, with D tentatively TRBD2 (5 bases). Germline V lookup: CDR1 MNHNS, CDR2 SASEGT. The CDR3 sequence is 8 residues long. The CDR3 region is CAGTPEGF. CDR3 nucleotide sequence: TGTGCCGGCACCCCAGAGGGCTTT.

This clone showed up just once. The gene calls are TRBV20-1 and TRBJ2-1, with 9 bases lining up with TRBD2. Germline V gives CDR1 DFQATT, CDR2 SNEGSKA (reference sequence). The J segment lost 0 bases and the V segment lost 0 bases, leaving 6 bases of the junction unmatched. CDR3 size: 17 residues. In DNA, the CDR3 is TGCAGTGCTAGAGATCTAAATAGCGGGGGCTCCTACAATGAGCAGTTCTTC. It encodes CSARDLNSGGSYNEQFF.

The chain uses TRBV20-1 and TRBJ1-6; 7 bases fit TRBD1. Germline CDR1 is DFQATT and CDR2 is SNEGSKA (reference sequence). Trimming cost V 2 bases and J 8 bases; bases outside gene matches: 12. The CDR3 totals 16 residues. The CDR3 is CSARNSGTAPDSPLHF. DNA for the CDR3: TGCAGTGCTAGAAACTCGGGGACAGCTCCAGATTCACCCCTCCACTTT.

This clone was detected only a few times. This chain uses TRBV11-2 with TRBJ1-2, with 11 bases identical to TRBD1. CDR1 SGHAT and CDR2 FQNNGV come from the germline V gene. V shed 7 bases, J shed 7 bases, and the junction held 8 bases outside the gene matches. The CDR3 has 14 residues. CDR3 bases: TGTGCCAGCAACTCCCTGGGACAGGGGGGTGGCTACACCTTC. This codes for CASNSLGQGGGYTF.

Comments on this clone: A much larger clone is a single base away; this may be a read error. The chain is built from TRBV7-2 and TRBJ2-5, with a weak D call TRBD1 (6 bases). The V gene lost 5 bases and the J gene lost 4 bases, with 20 bases spanning the gap. The germline V gene encodes CDR1 SGHTA and CDR2 FQGNSA. This CDR3 comprises 16 residues. This chain's CDR3 is CASSGNRDPRRETQYF. For the CDR3, the DNA is TGTGCCAGCAGCGGAAACAGGGACCCCAGGAGAGAGACCCAGTACTTC. Complete variable domain (other parts from reference TRBV7-2 and TRBJ2-5): GAGVSQSPSNKVTEKGKDVELRCDPISGHTALYWYRQSLGQGLEFLIYFQGNSAPDKSGLPSDRFSAERTGGSVSTLTIQRTQQEDSAVYLCASSGNRDPRRETQYFGPGTRLLVL.

This clone was detected a few times. A read error may be the cause here, since a much bigger clone is one base away. The chain couples TRBV11-2 to TRBJ2-5, with D possibly being TRBD2 (6 bases). Germline V gene sequence: CDR1 SGHAT, CDR2 FQNNGV. This CDR3 is built from 14 residues. DNA for the CDR3: TGTGCCGGCAGCCCTCGACTAGGGAAAGAGACCCAGTACTTC. Its protein product is CAGSPRLGKETQYF.

This clone was picked up many times. The chain joins TRBV20-1 to TRBJ1-1; D remains ambiguous. CDR3 size: 13 residues. From germline, CDR1 is DFQATT and CDR2 SNEGSKA (reference sequence). The ends were cut back, 3 bases at V and 6 bases at J, with 14 bases in the middle. The CDR3 coding sequence is TGCAGTGCTAGTTGGCGGATCGGTGCTGAAGCTTTCTTT. This translates into CSASWRIGAEAFF.

This chain joins TRBV11-2 and TRBJ2-7; TRBD2 is a possible D gene (6 bases). This CDR3 has 15 residues. CDR1 is SGHAT and CDR2 is FQNNGV in the germline V gene. Trimming pared 5 bases from V and 3 bases from J, leaving 17 bases between. The CDR3 coding sequence is TGTGCCAGCAGCACCACTCTAGCGTATGACTACGAGCAGTACTTC. Translation: CASSTTLAYDYEQYF.

Comments on this clone: A clone one base away is much larger, so this may be a read error. This chain links TRBV11-2 with TRBJ2-1; D gene unclear. Germline values: CDR1 SGHAT, CDR2 FQNNGV. The CDR3 contains 15 residues. The CDR3: CATSVGISSYNEQFF. CDR3 bases: TGCGCCACCTCTGTAGGAATTAGCTCCTACAATGAGCAGTTCTTC.

Ten or more counts support this clone. The chain couples TRBV7-2 to TRBJ2-2, with D possibly being TRBD2 (6 bases). V was pared by 7 bases and J by 3 bases, with 12 bases between. The CDR3 length is 14 residues. The V gene's germline CDR1 is SGHTA and CDR2 FQGNSA. The CDR3 coding sequence is TGTGCCAGCACCGTAGCGGTCTACACCGGGGAGCTGTTTTTT. Residues: CASTVAVYTGELFF.

This clone was picked up many times. The chain links TRBV12-3 or TRBV12-4 to TRBJ1-4, with D possibly TRBD1 on 5 matching bases. The ends were cut back, 1 base at V and 5 bases at J, with 8 bases in the middle. This CDR3 has 14 residues. CDR3 coding DNA: TGTGCCAGCAGTTTAGACAGGAACAATGAAAAACTGTTTTTT. The encoded protein is CASSLDRNNEKLFF.

This clone was seen many times. The V and J genes are TRBV7-2 and TRBJ2-5, with TRBD1 matching 11 bases. There are 15 residues in the CDR3. Germline V CDR1 and CDR2: SGHTA, FQGNSA. The trim removed 5 bases at V and 5 bases at J, leaving 7 bases unmatched. CDR3 nucleotides: TGTGCCAGCAGCCCAGGACAGGGGGCGGGTGAGACCCAGTACTTC. This gives the protein CASSPGQGAGETQYF.

This clone was seen a single time. The CDR3 reads CASSLTGTANTGELFF. The CDR3 DNA follows: TGCGCCAGCAGCCTGACCGGGACAGCGAACACCGGGGAGCTGTTTTTT. The chain combines TRBV5-1 with TRBJ2-2; TRBD1 matches 7 bases. Germline CDR1 is SGHRS and CDR2 is YFSETQ. This CDR3 is 16 amino acids long. The V gene end was trimmed by 4 bases and the J gene end by 0 bases; junction bases not matched to a gene: 6.

The rearrangement uses TRBV15 and TRBJ2-6; 10 nucleotides line up with TRBD1. In germline, CDR1 is LNHNV, CDR2 YYDKDF (reference sequence). The CDR3 contains 17 residues. V was clipped by 6 bases and J by 0 bases; unmatched bases: 5. In nucleotides, the CDR3 is TGTGCCACCAGAAGGACAGGGGGATACTCTGGGGCCAACGTCCTGACTTTC. Translated: CATRRTGGYSGANVLTF.

Regarding this clone: One junction end disagrees with the germline gene, perhaps due to a read error. V gene TRBV15 combines with J gene TRBJ2-7; D ambiguous. The germline V gene encodes CDR1 LNHNV and CDR2 YYDKDF (reference sequence). The CDR3 covers 17 residues. The CDR3 loop reads CATRRHAHSRHPYEKYF. CDR3 nucleotide sequence: TGTGCCACCAGAAGACACGCACACTCCCGTCATCCCTACGAGAAGTACTTC.

This clone was counted many times. Other DNA sequences of this sample code for an identical CDR3. This sequence joins TRBV29-1 and TRBJ2-6; TRBD2 is a possible D gene (6 bases). The germline V and J ends were trimmed by 4 bases and 3 bases, with 10 bases remaining between them. CDR1 and CDR2 from the germline V gene are SQVTM and ANQGSEA. The CDR3 runs 14 residues. CDR3 nucleotides: TGCAGCGTTGTGGGGGGAGTTGGGGCCAACGTCCTGACTTTC. It yields the protein CSVVGGVGANVLTF.

The chain combines TRBV6-1 with TRBJ2-5; the D gene is possibly TRBD2 (6 bases). V was cut by 3 bases and J by 5 bases, with 19 bases left in between. The CDR3 contains 16 residues. Germline CDR1 and CDR2: MNHNS and SASEGT. The CDR3 DNA follows: TGTGCCAGCAGTGATGGTGTGGGGGGTTGGGGGGAGACCCAGTACTTC. Amino acid sequence: CASSDGVGGWGETQYF.